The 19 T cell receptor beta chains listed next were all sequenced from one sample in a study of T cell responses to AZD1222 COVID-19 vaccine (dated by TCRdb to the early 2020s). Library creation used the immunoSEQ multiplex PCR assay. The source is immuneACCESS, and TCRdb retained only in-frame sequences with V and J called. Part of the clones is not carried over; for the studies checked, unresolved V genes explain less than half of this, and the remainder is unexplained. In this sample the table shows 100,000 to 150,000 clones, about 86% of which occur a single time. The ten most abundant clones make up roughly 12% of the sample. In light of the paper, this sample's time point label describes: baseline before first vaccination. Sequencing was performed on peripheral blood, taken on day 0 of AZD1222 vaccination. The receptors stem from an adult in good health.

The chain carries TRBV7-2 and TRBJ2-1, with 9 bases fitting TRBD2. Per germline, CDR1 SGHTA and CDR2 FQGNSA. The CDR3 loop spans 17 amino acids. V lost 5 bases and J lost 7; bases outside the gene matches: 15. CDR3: CASSPTGRGGARNEQFF. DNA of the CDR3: TGTGCCAGCAGCCCGACCGGGCGCGGGGGGGCCCGAAATGAGCAGTTCTTC. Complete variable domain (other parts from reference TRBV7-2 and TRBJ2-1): GAGVSQSPSNKVTEKGKDVELRCDPISGHTALYWYRQSLGQGLEFLIYFQGNSAPDKSGLPSDRFSAERTGGSVSTLTIQRTQQEDSAVYLCASSPTGRGGARNEQFFGPGTRLTVL.

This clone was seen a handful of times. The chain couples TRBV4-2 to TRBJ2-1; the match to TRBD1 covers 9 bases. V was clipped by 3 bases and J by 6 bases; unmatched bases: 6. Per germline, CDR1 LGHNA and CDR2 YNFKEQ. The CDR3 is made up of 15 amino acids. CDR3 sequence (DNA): TGTGCCAGCAGCCACGGAGAGACAGGGGGCAATGAGCAGTTCTTC. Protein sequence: CASSHGETGGNEQFF.

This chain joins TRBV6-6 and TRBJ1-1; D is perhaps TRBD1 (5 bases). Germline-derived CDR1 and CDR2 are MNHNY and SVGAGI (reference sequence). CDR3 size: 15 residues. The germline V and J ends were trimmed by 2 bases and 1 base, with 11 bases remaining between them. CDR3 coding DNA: TGTGCCAGCAGTTACGATTTCGACAGGAACACTGAAGCTTTCTTT. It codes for CASSYDFDRNTEAFF.

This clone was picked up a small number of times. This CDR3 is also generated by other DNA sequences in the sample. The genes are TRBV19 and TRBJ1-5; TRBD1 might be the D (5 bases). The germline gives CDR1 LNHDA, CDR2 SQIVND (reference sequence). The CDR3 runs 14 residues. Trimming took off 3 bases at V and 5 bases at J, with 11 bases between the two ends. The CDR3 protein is CASSIGPGHQPQHF. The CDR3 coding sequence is TGTGCCAGTAGTATTGGGCCAGGGCATCAGCCCCAGCATTTT. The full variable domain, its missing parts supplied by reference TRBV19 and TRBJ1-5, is DGGITQSPKYLFRKEGQNVTLSCEQNLNHDAMYWYRQDPGQGLRLIYYSQIVNDFQKGDIAEGYSVSREKKESFPLTVTSAQKNPTAFYLCASSIGPGHQPQHFGDGTRLSIL.

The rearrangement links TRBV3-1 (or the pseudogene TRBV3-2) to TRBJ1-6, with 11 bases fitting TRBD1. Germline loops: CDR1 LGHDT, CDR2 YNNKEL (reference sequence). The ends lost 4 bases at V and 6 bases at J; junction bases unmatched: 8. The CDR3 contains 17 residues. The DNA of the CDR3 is TGTGCCAGCAGCCCAAGGGCCGGGACAGGGGGTAATTCACCCCTCCACTTT. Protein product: CASSPRAGTGGNSPLHF.

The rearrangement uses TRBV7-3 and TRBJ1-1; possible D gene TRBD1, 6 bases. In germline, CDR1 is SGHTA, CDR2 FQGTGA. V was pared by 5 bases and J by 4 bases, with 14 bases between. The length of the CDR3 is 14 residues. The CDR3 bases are TGTGCCAGCAGCCCAGGGGACGGGGGCACTGAAGCTTTCTTT. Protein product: CASSPGDGGTEAFF.

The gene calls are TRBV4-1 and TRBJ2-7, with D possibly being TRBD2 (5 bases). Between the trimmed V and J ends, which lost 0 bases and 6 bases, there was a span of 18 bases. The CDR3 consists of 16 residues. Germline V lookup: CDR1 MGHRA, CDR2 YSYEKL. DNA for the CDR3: TGCGCCAGCAGCCAAGATCCGAATCCGAGGGCCCTCGAGCAGTACTTC. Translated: CASSQDPNPRALEQYF.

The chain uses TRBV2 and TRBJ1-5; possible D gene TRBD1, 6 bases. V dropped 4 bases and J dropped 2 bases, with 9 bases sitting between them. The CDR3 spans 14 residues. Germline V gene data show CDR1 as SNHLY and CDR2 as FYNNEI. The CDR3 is CASSAGEGNQPQHF. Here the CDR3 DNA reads TGTGCCAGCAGTGCAGGGGAAGGCAATCAGCCCCAGCATTTT.

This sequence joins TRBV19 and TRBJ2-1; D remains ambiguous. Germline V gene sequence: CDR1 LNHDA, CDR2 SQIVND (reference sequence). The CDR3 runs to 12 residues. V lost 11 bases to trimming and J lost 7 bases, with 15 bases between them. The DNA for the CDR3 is TGTGCCTCCCGTCCCCCTGGGAATGAGCAGTTCTTC. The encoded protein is CASRPPGNEQFF.

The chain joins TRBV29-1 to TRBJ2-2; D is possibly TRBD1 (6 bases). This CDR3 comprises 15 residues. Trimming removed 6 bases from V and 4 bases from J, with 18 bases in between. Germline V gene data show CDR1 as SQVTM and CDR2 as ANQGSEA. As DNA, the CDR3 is TGCAGCGTGGAAATACAGGGTGGGGGCACCGGGGAGCTGTTTTTT. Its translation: CSVEIQGGGTGELFF.

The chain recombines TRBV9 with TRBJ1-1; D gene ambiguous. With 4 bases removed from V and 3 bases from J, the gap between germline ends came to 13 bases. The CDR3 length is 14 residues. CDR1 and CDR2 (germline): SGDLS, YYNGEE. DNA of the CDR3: TGTGCCAGCAGCCCAGGCGTTTGGCACACTGAAGCTTTCTTT. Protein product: CASSPGVWHTEAFF.

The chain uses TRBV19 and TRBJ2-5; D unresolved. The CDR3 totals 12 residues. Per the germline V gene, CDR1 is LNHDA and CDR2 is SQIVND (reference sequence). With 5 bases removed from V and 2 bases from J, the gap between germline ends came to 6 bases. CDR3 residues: CASSALQETQYF. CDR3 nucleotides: TGTGCCAGTAGTGCCTTACAAGAGACCCAGTACTTC.

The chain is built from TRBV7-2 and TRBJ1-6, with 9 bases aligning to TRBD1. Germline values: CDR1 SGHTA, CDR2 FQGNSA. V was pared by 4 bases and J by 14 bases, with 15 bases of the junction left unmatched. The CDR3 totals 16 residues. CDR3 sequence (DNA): TGTGCCAGCAGCTACCTAGGGGGGACAGGGTCTGAGGCCCTCCACTTT. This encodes CASSYLGGTGSEALHF.

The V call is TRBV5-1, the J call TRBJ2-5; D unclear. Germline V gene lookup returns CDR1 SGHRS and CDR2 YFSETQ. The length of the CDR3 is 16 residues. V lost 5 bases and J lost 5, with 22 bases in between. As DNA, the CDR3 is TGCGCCAGCAGTCTTGGGTTGTGGTTAGCTAAGGAGACCCAGTACTTC. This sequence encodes CASSLGLWLAKETQYF.

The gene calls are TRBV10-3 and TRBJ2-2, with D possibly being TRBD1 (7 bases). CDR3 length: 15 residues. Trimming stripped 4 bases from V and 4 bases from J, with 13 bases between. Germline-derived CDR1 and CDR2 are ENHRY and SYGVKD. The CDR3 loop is CAISVFRGVTGELFF. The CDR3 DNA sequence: TGTGCCATCAGTGTTTTCAGGGGGGTCACCGGGGAGCTGTTTTTT.

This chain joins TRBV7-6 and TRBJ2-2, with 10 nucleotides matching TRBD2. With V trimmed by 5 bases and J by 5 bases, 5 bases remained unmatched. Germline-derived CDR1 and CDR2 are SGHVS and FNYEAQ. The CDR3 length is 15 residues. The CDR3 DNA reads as TGTGCCAGCAGCACGACTAGCGGGTTAACCGGGGAGCTGTTTTTT. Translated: CASSTTSGLTGELFF. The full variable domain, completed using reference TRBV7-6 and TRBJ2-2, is GAGVSQSPRYKVTKRGQDVALRCDPISGHVSLYWYRQALGQGPEFLTYFNYEAQQDKSGLPNDRFSAERPEGSISTLTIQRTEQRDSAMYRCASSTTSGLTGELFFGEGSRLTVL.

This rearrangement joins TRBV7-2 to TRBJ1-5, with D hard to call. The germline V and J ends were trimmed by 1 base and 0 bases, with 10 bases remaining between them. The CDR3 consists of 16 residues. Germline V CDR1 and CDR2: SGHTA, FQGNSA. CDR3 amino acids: CASSLVGGYSNQPQHF. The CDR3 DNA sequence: TGTGCCAGCAGCTTAGTAGGAGGGTATAGCAATCAGCCCCAGCATTTT. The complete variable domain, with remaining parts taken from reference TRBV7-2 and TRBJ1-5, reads GAGVSQSPSNKVTEKGKDVELRCDPISGHTALYWYRQSLGQGLEFLIYFQGNSAPDKSGLPSDRFSAERTGGSVSTLTIQRTQQEDSAVYLCASSLVGGYSNQPQHFGDGTRLSIL.

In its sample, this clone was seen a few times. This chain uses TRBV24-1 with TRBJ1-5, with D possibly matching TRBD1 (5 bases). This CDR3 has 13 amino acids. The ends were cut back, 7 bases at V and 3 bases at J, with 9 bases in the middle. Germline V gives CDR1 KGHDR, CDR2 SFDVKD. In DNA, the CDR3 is TGTGCCACCAGCACAGGTACCAATCAGCCCCAGCATTTT. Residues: CATSTGTNQPQHF.

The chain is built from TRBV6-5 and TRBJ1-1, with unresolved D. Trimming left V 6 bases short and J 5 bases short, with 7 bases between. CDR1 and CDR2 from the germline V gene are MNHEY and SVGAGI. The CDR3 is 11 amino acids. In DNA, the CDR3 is TGTGCCAGCAGAGCTTCGACTGAAGCTTTCTTT. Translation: CASRASTEAFF.